These T cell receptor beta chains were read from a single sample in a study of PD-L1 blockade in urothelial cancer. Profiling relied on immunoSEQ multiplex PCR, and the TCRdb table lists in-frame clones only, not all of them. This table holds roughly 39,000 clones, more than 85% found once. Sequencing used PBMCs, obtained around atezolizumab (anti-PD-L1) treatment. These receptors originate from a man between 60 and 75 years old with urothelial cancer. Each CDR3 is given with its conserved first and last residue. The D gene is left open where the match is weak. Expanded clones get a size class; other rows say once, few or many, or leave the size out.

cdr3_length	v_call	d_call	clone_size	j_call	cdr3_nt	cdr3_aa
12	TRBV6-5	-	-	TRBJ2-2	TGTGCCAGCAGAAGCGCGGGCGGGGAGCTGTTTTTT	CASRSAGGELFF
15	TRBV4-2	-	-	TRBJ1-2	TGTGCCAGCAGCCAAGGATTAGGGGAGGCTTATGGCTACACCTTC	CASSQGLGEAYGYTF
15	TRBV18	TRBD1	-	TRBJ2-5	TGTGCCAGCTCACCACCGGGACAGGCGAGGGAGACCCAGTACTTC	CASSPPGQARETQYF
12	TRBV29-1	-	-	TRBJ1-1	TGCAGCGTTATAGTCGTGAACACTGAAGCTTTCTTT	CSVIVVNTEAFF
14	TRBV19	-	-	TRBJ2-1	TGTGCCAGTACCTGGGACACTCCTGGGGGTGAGCAGTTCTTC	CASTWDTPGGEQFF
14	TRBV6-1	-	few	TRBJ2-1	TGTGCCAGCAGCCGTGACAGGATCTTGAATGAGCAGTTCTTC	CASSRDRILNEQFF
13	TRBV9	-	-	TRBJ2-7	TGTGCCAGCGCGGGCCCGAACTCCTACGAGCAGTACTTC	CASAGPNSYEQYF
15	TRBV28	-	few	TRBJ1-5	TGTGCCAGCAGTTTACGGGGTCATAGCAATCAGCCCCAGCATTTT	CASSLRGHSNQPQHF
13	TRBV7-9	-	-	TRBJ2-5	TGTGCCAGCGGATTAGGGGGGGGAGAGACCCAGTACTTC	CASGLGGGETQYF
16	TRBV5-1	TRBD2	-	TRBJ2-1	TGCGCCAGCAGCTCCCTGACTAGCGGGGGGGTCAATGAGCAGTTCTTC	CASSSLTSGGVNEQFF
13	TRBV7-2	TRBD1	-	TRBJ1-1	TGTGCCAGCAGCTCAGGACAGGGCGGGGAAGCTTTCTTT	CASSSGQGGEAFF
13	TRBV5-1	TRBD1	-	TRBJ1-3	TGCGCCAGCAGGCGGACAGGGGGAGACACCATATATTTT	CASRRTGGDTIYF
15	TRBV10-3	-	-	TRBJ2-3	TGTGCCATCAGTGATGTTAGCGCAAACACAGATACGCAGTATTTT	CAISDVSANTDTQYF
14	TRBV15	-	-	TRBJ2-5	TGTGCCACCAAAGTCGGCATAACAGGGCATGACCAGTACTTC	CATKVGITGHDQYF
14	TRBV5-1	-	-	TRBJ2-5	TGCGCCAGCAGAGGGGAGGGGGACAAAGAGACCCAGTACTTC	CASRGEGDKETQYF
15	TRBV6-5	TRBD1	-	TRBJ2-7	TGTGCCAGCAGTTACTCGTACAGGGGAGTCTACGAGCAGTACTTC	CASSYSYRGVYEQYF
16	TRBV7-3	TRBD2	-	TRBJ2-7	TGTGCCAGCAGCTTACGGCCCCGTGAGCGGGGGTGGGAGCAGTACTTC	CASSLRPRERGWEQYF
13	TRBV5-6	-	-	TRBJ1-4	TGTGCCAGCAGCTTGGGGCACATTGAAAAACTGTTTTTT	CASSLGHIEKLFF
14	TRBV7-8	-	-	TRBJ1-2	TGTGCCAGCCGGTCGGGATTCTCGGGCTATGGCTACACCTTC	CASRSGFSGYGYTF
13	TRBV28	-	-	TRBJ2-1	TGTGCCAGTCGCGGGGGCGCGGTAAATGAGCAGTTCTTC	CASRGGAVNEQFF
13	TRBV5-4	-	-	TRBJ1-4	TGTGCCAGCAGCTTCGGTTTATATGAAAAACTGTTTTTT	CASSFGLYEKLFF
17	TRBV11-3	-	-	TRBJ2-3	TGTGCCAGCAGCTTAGGGGACTCTACACAATACCGGGATACGCAGTATTTT	CASSLGDSTQYRDTQYF